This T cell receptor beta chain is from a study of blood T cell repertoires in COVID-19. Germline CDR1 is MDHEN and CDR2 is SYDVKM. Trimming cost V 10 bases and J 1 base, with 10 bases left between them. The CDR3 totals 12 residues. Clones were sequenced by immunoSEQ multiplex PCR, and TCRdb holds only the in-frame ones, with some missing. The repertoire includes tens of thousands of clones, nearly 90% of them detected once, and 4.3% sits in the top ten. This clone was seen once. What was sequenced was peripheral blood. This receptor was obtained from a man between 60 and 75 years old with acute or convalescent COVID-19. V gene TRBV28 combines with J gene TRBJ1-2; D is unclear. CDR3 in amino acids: CATAGFNYGYTF. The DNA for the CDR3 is TGTGCCACCGCGGGGTTTAACTATGGCTACACCTTC.